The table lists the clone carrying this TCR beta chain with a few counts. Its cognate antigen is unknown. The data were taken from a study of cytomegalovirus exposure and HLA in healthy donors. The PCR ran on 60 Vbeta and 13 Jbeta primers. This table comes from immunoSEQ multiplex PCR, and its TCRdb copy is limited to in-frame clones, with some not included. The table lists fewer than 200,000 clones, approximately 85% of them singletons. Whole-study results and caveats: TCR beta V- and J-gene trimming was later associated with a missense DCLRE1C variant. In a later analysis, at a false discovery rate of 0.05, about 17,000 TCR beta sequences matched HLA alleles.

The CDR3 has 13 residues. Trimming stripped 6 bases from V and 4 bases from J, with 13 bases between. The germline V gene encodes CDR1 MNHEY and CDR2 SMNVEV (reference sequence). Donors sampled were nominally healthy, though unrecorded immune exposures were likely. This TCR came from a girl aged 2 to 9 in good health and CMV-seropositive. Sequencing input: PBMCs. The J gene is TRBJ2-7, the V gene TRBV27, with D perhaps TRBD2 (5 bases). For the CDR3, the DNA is TGTGCCAGCAGACGGGATGTTAGATACGAGCAGTACTTC. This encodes CASRRDVRYEQYF.